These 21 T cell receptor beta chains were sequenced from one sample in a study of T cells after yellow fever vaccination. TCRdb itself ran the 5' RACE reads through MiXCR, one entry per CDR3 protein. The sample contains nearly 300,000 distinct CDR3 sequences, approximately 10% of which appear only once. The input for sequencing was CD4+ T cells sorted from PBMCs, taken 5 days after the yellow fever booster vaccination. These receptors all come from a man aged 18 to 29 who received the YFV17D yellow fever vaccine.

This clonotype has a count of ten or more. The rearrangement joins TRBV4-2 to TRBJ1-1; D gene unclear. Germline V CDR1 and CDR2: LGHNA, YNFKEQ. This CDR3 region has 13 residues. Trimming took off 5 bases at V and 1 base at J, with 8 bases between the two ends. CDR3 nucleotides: TGTGCCAGCAGCACGGCAGGGAACACTGAAGCTTTCTTT. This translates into CASSTAGNTEAFF.

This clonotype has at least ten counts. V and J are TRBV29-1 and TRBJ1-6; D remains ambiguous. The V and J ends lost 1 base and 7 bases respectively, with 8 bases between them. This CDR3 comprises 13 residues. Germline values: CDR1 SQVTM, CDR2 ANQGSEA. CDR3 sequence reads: CSVEVRSNSPLHF. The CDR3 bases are TGCAGCGTTGAAGTCCGATCCAATTCACCCCTCCACTTT. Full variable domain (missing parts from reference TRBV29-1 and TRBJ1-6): SAVISQKPSRDICQRGTSLTIQCQVDSQVTMMFWYRQQPGQSLTLIATANQGSEATYESGFVIDKFPISRPNLTFSTLTVSNMSPEDSSIYLCSVEVRSNSPLHFGNGTRLTVT.

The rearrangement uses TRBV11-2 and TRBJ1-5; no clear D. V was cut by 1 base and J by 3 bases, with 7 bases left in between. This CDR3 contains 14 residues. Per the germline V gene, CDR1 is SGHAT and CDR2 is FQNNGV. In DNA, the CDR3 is TGTGCCAGCAGCTTAGTGGGCGCCAATCAGCCCCAGCATTTT. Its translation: CASSLVGANQPQHF.

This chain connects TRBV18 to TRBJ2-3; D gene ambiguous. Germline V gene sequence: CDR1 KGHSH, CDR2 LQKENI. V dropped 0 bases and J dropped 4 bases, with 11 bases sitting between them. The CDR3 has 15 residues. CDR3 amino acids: CASSPPIGVSDTQYF. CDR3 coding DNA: TGTGCCAGCTCACCACCAATTGGGGTTTCAGATACGCAGTATTTT.

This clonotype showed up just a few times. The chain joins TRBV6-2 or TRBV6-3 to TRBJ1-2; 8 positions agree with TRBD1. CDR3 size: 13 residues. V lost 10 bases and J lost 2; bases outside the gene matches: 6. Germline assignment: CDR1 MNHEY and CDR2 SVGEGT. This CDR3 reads CATWDRINYGYTF. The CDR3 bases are TGTGCCACCTGGGACAGGATAAACTATGGCTACACCTTC.

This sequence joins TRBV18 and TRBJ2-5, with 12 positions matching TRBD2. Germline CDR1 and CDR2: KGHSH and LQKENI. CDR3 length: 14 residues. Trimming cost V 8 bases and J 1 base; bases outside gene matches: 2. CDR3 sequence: CASAGLAGQETQYF. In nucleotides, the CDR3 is TGTGCCAGCGCGGGACTAGCGGGCCAAGAGACCCAGTACTTC.

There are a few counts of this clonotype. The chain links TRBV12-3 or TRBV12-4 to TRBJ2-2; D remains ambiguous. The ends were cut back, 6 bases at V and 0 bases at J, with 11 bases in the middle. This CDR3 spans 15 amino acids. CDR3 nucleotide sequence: TGTGCCAGCAGCCCGGACCCTACGAACACCGGGGAGCTGTTTTTT. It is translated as CASSPDPTNTGELFF.

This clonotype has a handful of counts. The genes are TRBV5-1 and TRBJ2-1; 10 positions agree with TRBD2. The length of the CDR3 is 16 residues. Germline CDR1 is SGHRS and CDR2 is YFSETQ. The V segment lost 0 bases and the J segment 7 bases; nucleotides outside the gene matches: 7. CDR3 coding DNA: TGCGCCAGCAGCTTGGTGGCAGCGGGGGGGCCGAATGAGCAGTTCTTC. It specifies CASSLVAAGGPNEQFF.

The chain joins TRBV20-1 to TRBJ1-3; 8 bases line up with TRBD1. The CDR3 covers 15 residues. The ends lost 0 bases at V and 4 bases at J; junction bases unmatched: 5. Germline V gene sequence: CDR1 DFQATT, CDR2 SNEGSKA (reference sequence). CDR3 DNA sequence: TGCAGTGCTAGAGATAGTAGACAGGGGGGAAACACCATATATTTT. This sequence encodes CSARDSRQGGNTIYF.

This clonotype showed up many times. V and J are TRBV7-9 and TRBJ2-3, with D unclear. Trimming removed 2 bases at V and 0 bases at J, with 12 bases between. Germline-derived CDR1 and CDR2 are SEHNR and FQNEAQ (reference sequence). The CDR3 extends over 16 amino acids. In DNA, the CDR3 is TGTGCCAGCAGCTTAACGCGGCGGCAGAGCACAGATACGCAGTATTTT. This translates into CASSLTRRQSTDTQYF.

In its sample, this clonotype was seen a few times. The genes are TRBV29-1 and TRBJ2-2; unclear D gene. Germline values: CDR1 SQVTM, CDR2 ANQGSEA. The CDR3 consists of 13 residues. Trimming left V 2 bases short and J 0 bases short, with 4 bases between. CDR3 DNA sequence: TGCAGCGTTGAATCTCCGAACACCGGGGAGCTGTTTTTT. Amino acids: CSVESPNTGELFF.

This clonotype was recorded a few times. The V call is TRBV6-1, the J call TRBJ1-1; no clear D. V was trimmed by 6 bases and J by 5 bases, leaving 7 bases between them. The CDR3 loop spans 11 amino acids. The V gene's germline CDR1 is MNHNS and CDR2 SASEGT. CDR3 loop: CASRVRTEAFF. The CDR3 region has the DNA TGTGCCAGCAGAGTTCGGACTGAAGCTTTCTTT.

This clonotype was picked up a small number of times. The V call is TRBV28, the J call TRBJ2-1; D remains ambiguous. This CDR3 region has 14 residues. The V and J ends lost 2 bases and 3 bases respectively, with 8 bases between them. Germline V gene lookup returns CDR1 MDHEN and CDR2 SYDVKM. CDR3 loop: CASSLVQHYNEQFF. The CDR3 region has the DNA TGTGCCAGCAGTTTAGTACAACACTACAATGAGCAGTTCTTC.

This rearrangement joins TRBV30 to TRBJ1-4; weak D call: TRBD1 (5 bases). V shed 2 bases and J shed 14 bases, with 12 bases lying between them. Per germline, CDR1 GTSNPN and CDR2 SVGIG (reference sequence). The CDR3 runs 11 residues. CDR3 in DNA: TGTGCCTGGAGTATGGGGGGGGACCTGTTTTTT. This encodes CAWSMGGDLFF.

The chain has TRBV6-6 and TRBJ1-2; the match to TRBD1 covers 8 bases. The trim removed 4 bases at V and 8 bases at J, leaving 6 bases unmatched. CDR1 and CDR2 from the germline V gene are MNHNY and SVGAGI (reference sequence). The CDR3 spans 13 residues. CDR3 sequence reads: CASSSGTGGGYTF. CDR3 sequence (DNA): TGTGCCAGCAGTTCGGGAACAGGGGGGGGCTACACCTTC.

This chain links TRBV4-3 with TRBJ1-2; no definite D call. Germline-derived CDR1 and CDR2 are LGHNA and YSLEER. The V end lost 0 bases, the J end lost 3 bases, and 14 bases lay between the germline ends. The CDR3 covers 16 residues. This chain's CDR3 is CASSQDIFSSYYGYTF. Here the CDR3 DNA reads TGCGCCAGCAGCCAAGATATATTCAGCTCGTACTATGGCTACACCTTC.

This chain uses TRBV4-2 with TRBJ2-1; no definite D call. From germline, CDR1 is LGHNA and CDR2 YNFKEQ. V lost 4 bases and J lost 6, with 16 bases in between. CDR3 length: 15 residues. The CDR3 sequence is CASSPTALTFNEQFF. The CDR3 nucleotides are TGTGCCAGCAGCCCCACCGCACTGACTTTCAATGAGCAGTTCTTC.

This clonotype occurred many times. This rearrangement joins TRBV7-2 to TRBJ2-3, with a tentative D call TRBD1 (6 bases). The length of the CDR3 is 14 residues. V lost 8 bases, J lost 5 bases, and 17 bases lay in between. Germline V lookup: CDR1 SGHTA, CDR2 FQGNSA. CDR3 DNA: TGTGCCAGCGGTCAAAGGCCGGGACAAGATACGCAGTATTTT. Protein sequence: CASGQRPGQDTQYF.

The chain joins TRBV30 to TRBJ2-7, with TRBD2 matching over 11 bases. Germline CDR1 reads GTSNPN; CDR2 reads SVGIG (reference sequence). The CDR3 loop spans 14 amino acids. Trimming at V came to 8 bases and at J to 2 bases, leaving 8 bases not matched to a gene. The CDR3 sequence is CATRLAGTTYEQYF. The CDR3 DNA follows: TGTGCCACAAGACTAGCGGGGACAACCTACGAGCAGTACTTC. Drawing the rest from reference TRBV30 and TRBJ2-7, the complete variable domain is SQTIHQWPATLVQPVGSPLSLECTVEGTSNPNLYWYRQAAGRGLQLLFYSVGIGQISSEVPQNLSASRPQDRQFILSSKKLLLSDSGFYLCATRLAGTTYEQYFGPGTRLTVT.

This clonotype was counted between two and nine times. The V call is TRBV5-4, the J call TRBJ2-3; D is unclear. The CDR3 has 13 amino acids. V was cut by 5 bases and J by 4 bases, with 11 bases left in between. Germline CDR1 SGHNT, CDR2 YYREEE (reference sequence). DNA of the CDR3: TGTGCCAGCAGTCGCGTGTCGGCAGATACGCAGTATTTT. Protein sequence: CASSRVSADTQYF.

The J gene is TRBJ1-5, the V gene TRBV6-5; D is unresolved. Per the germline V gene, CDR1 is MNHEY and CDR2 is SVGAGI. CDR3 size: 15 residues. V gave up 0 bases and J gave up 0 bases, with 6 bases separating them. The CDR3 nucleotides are TGTGCCAGCAGTTACTCGGGAGATAGCAATCAGCCCCAGCATTTT. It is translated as CASSYSGDSNQPQHF.